Following are 18 T cell receptor beta chains from one sample sequenced in a study of spatial heterogeneity in lung cancer. The study's findings and limits: Counts of expanded intratumoral alpha and beta TCRs tracked tumor mutation counts.

Specified time point: sample taken at primary tumor resection. TCRdb re-called the 5' RACE reads through MiXCR, storing one row per CDR3 protein. The table lists about 9,800 distinct CDR3 sequences, less than 7.5% of them singletons. For these receptors, no antigen is known. The sequencing here drew on lung tumor tissue, taken at surgery. All receptors derive from a male donor with early-stage non-small cell lung cancer.

This clonotype has a count of ten or more. Because this beta chain is a stray read in a library intended to capture alpha chains, its abundance should not be given much weight. The chain combines TRBV7-2 with TRBJ1-3; unclear D gene. Trimming left V 4 bases short and J 0 bases short, with 10 bases between. Per the germline V gene, CDR1 is SGHTA and CDR2 is FQGNSA. The CDR3 length is 15 residues. CDR3 sequence reads: CASSYRSSSGNTIYF. CDR3 nucleotide sequence: TGTGCCAGCAGCTATCGCAGTAGCTCTGGAAACACCATATATTTT.

This clonotype was picked up many times. A read error may explain this, as a much larger clone is one base away. This beta chain was picked up by a library intended for alpha chains and is off target, so its count carries little meaning. The rearrangement joins TRBV11-2 to TRBJ1-5, with 8 nucleotides matching TRBD1. The CDR3 sequence is 15 residues long. V lost 10 bases, J lost 11 bases, and 19 bases stayed unmatched. Germline values: CDR1 SGHAT, CDR2 FQNNGV. The CDR3 DNA is TGTGCCAACAGACCTTCGACAGGGGTTAAGGGTGCCCAGCATTTT. Protein sequence: CANRPSTGVKGAQHF.

This clonotype was recorded many times. Being off target in a library aimed at alpha chains, this beta chain has a size of little meaning. This chain joins TRBV15 and TRBJ2-5; 7 nucleotides match TRBD1. Germline loops: CDR1 LNHNV, CDR2 YYDKDF (reference sequence). V lost 1 base and J lost 5; bases outside the gene matches: 4. The CDR3 is 14 residues long. The CDR3 spells CATSRGQGRETQYF. CDR3 nucleotide sequence: TGTGCCACCAGCAGAGGACAGGGAAGGGAGACCCAGTACTTC.

In its sample, this clonotype is medium-sized. In a library made to pick up alpha chains, this beta chain is a stray read with a size that means little. V usage is TRBV20-1 and J usage is TRBJ1-4; D remains unclear. V lost 2 bases and J 5 bases, leaving 12 bases between the germline ends. Germline CDR1 is DFQATT and CDR2 is SNEGSKA (reference sequence). The length of the CDR3 is 14 residues. The CDR3 spells CSARMINSNEKLFF. For the CDR3, the DNA is TGCAGTGCTAGAATGATAAACTCAAATGAAAAACTGTTTTTT.

This clonotype was counted many times. The library was prepared for alpha chains; this beta chain is a stray read, so its frequency means little. The chain has TRBV11-2 and TRBJ2-3, with D possibly being TRBD2 (5 bases). Trimming removed 1 base at V and 8 bases at J, with 10 bases between. The CDR3 has 13 amino acids. Germline V lookup: CDR1 SGHAT, CDR2 FQNNGV. CDR3 in amino acids: CASSLVLGATQYF. Written as DNA, the CDR3 is TGTGCCAGCAGCTTAGTACTGGGAGCTACGCAGTATTTT.

This clonotype is medium-sized within its sample. The library was built for alpha chains, so this beta chain is an off-target read and its size means little. The chain couples TRBV3-1 to TRBJ1-1, with D possibly TRBD1 on 6 matching bases. Germline CDR1 and CDR2: LGHDT and YNNKEL (reference sequence). CDR3 size: 13 residues. V lost 1 base to trimming and J lost 11 bases, with 14 bases between them. The CDR3 nucleotides are TGTGCCAGCAGCCAAGTAATAGGGGGACCGGCTTTCTTT. This codes for CASSQVIGGPAFF.

This clonotype was found a few times. The library was built for alpha chains, so this beta chain is an off-target read and its size means little. J is TRBJ2-3 and V is TRBV9, with D hard to call. This CDR3 contains 13 residues. V was trimmed by 2 bases and J by 1 base, leaving 5 bases between them. Germline CDR1 reads SGDLS; CDR2 reads YYNGEE. The CDR3 region is CASSVGGTDTQYF. Written as DNA, the CDR3 is TGTGCCAGCAGCGTCGGTGGCACAGATACGCAGTATTTT.

This clonotype ranks as large. Germline and junction disagree at one end, which may indicate a read error. This beta chain came through as a stray read in a library set up for alpha chains, and its size says little. This chain joins TRBV3-1 and TRBJ2-3, with 7 bases that match TRBD2. Germline lookup yields CDR1 LGHDT and CDR2 YNNKEL (reference sequence). CDR3 length: 14 residues. CDR3 loop: CATSKGLSTDTQYF. The CDR3 nucleotides read TGTGCCACCAGCAAGGGACTAAGCACAGATACGCAGTATTTT.

This clonotype was detected ten times or more. This beta chain is a stray sequence in a library constructed for alpha chains; its clone size is not meaningful. The chain links TRBV12-3 or TRBV12-4 to TRBJ1-1; 8 positions match TRBD1. The length of the CDR3 is 12 residues. V was pared by 7 bases and J by 7 bases, with 5 bases of the junction left unmatched. Here the CDR3 reads CASTQTGVEAFF. In DNA, the CDR3 is TGTGCCAGCACCCAGACAGGGGTTGAAGCTTTCTTT.

Comment on this clonotype: Because this beta chain is a stray read in a library intended to capture alpha chains, its abundance should not be given much weight. This rearrangement joins TRBV6-5 to TRBJ2-1; unclear D gene. The CDR3 is 13 residues long. V dropped 0 bases and J dropped 8 bases, with 8 bases sitting between them. Germline V CDR1 and CDR2: MNHEY, SVGAGI. The CDR3: CASSYSMSYEQFF. The CDR3 DNA is TGTGCCAGCAGTTACTCGATGTCATATGAGCAGTTCTTC.

This clonotype was picked up a small number of times. Little can be read into the size of this beta chain, an off-target read in a library designed for alpha chains. This chain uses TRBV20-1 with TRBJ1-4; possibly TRBD1 for D (6 bases). The CDR3 runs to 14 residues. Trimming stripped 0 bases from V and 6 bases from J, with 11 bases between. Germline V lookup: CDR1 DFQATT, CDR2 SNEGSKA (reference sequence). The CDR3 loop reads CSARDNREDEKLFF. DNA of the CDR3: TGCAGTGCTAGAGATAACAGGGAGGATGAAAAACTGTTTTTT.

This clonotype has ten or more counts. The library was prepared for alpha chains; this beta chain is a stray read, so its frequency means little. This sequence joins TRBV23-1 and TRBJ1-5; D call uncertain. TRBV23-1 is assigned to the ORF class and has an uncertain function. The CDR3 spans 17 residues. V lost 0 bases, J lost 2 bases, and 14 bases lay in between. As DNA, the CDR3 is TGCGCCAGCAGTCAATCGTTTCTGGGGTATGGCAATCAGCCCCAGCATTTT. This gives the protein CASSQSFLGYGNQPQHF.

This clonotype was recorded at least ten times. As an off-target read in a library built for alpha chains, this beta chain has a frequency of little significance. This chain connects TRBV20-1 to TRBJ1-1; 7 nucleotides align to TRBD1. The CDR3 runs 15 residues. Germline V gene sequence: CDR1 DFQATT, CDR2 SNEGSKA (reference sequence). V lost 2 bases, J lost 4 bases, and 10 bases stayed unmatched. Here the CDR3 reads CSARSQTGYGTEAFF. CDR3 DNA sequence: TGCAGTGCTAGATCCCAGACAGGGTATGGCACTGAAGCTTTCTTT.

This clonotype was seen many times. As an off-target read in a library built for alpha chains, this beta chain has a frequency of little significance. The chain joins TRBV4-1 to TRBJ1-4, with D tentatively TRBD1 (5 bases). Germline CDR1 is MGHRA and CDR2 is YSYEKL. CDR3 size: 16 residues. Trimming cost V 2 bases and J 5 bases, with 15 bases left between them. The CDR3 is CASSQTQGTRNEKLFF. As DNA, the CDR3 is TGCGCCAGCAGCCAAACCCAGGGTACGAGAAATGAAAAACTGTTTTTT.

Ten or more counts support this clonotype. In a library made to pick up alpha chains, this beta chain is a stray read with a size that means little. The chain recombines TRBV2 with TRBJ1-1; no definite D call. The CDR3 sequence is 11 residues long. Trimming took off 6 bases at V and 8 bases at J, with 10 bases between the two ends. Germline V lookup: CDR1 SNHLY, CDR2 FYNNEI. Here the CDR3 DNA reads TGTGCCAGCAGATCCCTGGACGAAGCTTTCTTT. Its translation is CASRSLDEAFF.

This clonotype came up many times. Within a library made for alpha chains, this beta chain is off target, and its count is uninformative. The rearrangement uses TRBV4-1 and TRBJ1-5, with D unresolved. The germline V and J ends were trimmed by 3 bases and 7 bases, with 10 bases remaining between them. This CDR3 is 13 amino acids long. The germline V gene encodes CDR1 MGHRA and CDR2 YSYEKL. The CDR3 sequence is CASSQRQEQPQHF. The CDR3 DNA reads as TGCGCCAGCAGCCAGCGGCAGGAACAGCCCCAGCATTTT.

This clonotype was seen repeatedly, ten times or more. Since the library was made to target alpha chains, this beta chain is a stray read and its abundance is not meaningful. The V and J genes are TRBV12-3 or TRBV12-4 and TRBJ1-6; 7 positions match TRBD1. V shed 6 bases, J shed 18 bases, and the junction held 8 bases outside the gene matches. There are 11 residues in the CDR3. The CDR3 DNA reads as TGTGCCAGCAGCCTGCAGGGGGATCGCCACTTT. It codes for CASSLQGDRHF.

This clonotype was recorded at least ten times. This beta chain is off target for a library built for alpha chains, so its abundance means little. The chain combines TRBV30 with TRBJ2-7; D gene uncertain. CDR1 GTSNPN and CDR2 SVGIG come from the germline V gene (reference sequence). The CDR3 consists of 14 residues. V was clipped by 0 bases and J by 1 base, with 10 bases between them. The CDR3 DNA reads TGTGCCTGGAGTGTATACCTGGAATCCTACGAGCAGTACTTC. It specifies CAWSVYLESYEQYF. The complete variable domain, with remaining parts taken from reference TRBV30 and TRBJ2-7, reads SQTIHQWPATLVQPVGSPLSLECTVEGTSNPNLYWYRQAAGRGLQLLFYSVGIGQISSEVPQNLSASRPQDRQFILSSKKLLLSDSGFYLCAWSVYLESYEQYFGPGTRLTVT.